Reported below is one T cell receptor (beta chain). This CDR3 spans 15 amino acids. V dropped 1 base and J dropped 3; count of bases not matched to a gene: 3. The V gene's germline CDR1 is SGHRS and CDR2 YFSETQ. This entry is derived from a study of blood T cell repertoires in COVID-19. Assay used: immunoSEQ multiplex PCR; TCRdb lists only in-frame clones, some missing. This sample has about 180,000 clones; 65% to 90% occur once, and the top ten carry over 7.5%. The sequence was obtained from a middle-aged man with active or convalescent COVID-19. V usage is TRBV5-1 and J usage is TRBJ2-3, with TRBD2 matching 9 bases. What was sequenced was peripheral blood. The chain's CDR3 is CASSLTSGYTDTQYF. CDR3 sequence (DNA): TGCGCCAGCAGCTTGACTAGCGGGTATACAGATACGCAGTATTTT.